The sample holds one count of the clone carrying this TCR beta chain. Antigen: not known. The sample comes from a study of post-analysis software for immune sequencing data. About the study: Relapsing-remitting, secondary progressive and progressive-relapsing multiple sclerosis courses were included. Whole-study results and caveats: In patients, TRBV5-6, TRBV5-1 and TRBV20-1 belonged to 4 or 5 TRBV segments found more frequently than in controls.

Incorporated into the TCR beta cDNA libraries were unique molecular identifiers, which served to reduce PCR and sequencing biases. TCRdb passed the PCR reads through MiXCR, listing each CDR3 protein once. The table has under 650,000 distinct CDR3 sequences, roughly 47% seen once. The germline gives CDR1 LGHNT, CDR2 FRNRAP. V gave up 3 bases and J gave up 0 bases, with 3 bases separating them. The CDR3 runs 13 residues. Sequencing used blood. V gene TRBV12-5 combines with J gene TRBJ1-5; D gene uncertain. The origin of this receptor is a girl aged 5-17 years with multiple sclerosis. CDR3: CASGLDSNQPQHF. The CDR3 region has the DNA TGTGCTAGTGGTTTAGATAGCAATCAGCCCCAGCATTTT. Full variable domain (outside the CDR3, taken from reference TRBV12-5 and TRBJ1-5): DARVTQTPRHKVTEMGQEVTMRCQPILGHNTVFWYRQTMMQGLELLAYFRNRAPLDDSGMPKDRFSAEMPDATLATLKIQPSEPRDSAVYFCASGLDSNQPQHFGDGTRLSIL.